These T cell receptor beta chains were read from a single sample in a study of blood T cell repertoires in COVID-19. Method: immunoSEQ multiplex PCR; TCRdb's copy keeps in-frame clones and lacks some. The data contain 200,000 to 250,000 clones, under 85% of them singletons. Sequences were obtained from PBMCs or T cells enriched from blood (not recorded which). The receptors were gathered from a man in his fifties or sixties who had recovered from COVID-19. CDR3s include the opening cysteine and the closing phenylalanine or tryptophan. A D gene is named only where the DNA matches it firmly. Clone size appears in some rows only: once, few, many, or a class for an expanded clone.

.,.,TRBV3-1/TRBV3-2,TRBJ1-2,CASSQVAEYTF,TGTGCCAGCAGCCAAGTAGCAGAATACACCTTC
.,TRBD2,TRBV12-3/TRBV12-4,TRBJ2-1,CASRRLAGEQFF,TGTGCCAGCAGAAGACTAGCGGGGGAGCAGTTCTTC
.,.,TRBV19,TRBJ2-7,CASSRAARNYEQYF,TGTGCCAGTAGTAGGGCAGCCAGGAACTACGAGCAGTACTTC
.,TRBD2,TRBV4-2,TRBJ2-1,CASSQGGGGVVEQFF,TGTGCCAGCAGCCAAGGAGGCGGGGGGGTTGTTGAGCAGTTCTTC
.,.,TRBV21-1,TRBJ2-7,CASSKRGGLNYEQYF,TGTGCCAGCAGCAAACGGGGGGGCCTAAACTACGAGCAGTACTTC
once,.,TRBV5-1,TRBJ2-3,CASSADRPDTTDTQYF,TGCGCCAGCAGCGCCGACAGGCCAGACACCACAGATACGCAGTATTTT
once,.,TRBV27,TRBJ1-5,CASSLSSGGGQPQHF,TGTGCCAGCAGTTTATCGAGCGGGGGAGGTCAGCCCCAGCATTTT
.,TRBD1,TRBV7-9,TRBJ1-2,CASSGGGQGAANGYTF,TGTGCCAGCAGCGGAGGAGGACAGGGGGCTGCGAATGGCTACACCTTC
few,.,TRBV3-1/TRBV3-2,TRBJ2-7,CASSQLGGNEQYF,TGTGCCAGCAGCCAATTAGGGGGTAACGAGCAGTACTTC
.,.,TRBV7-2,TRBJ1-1,CASSSRANTEAFF,TGTGCCAGCAGCTCACGAGCGAACACTGAAGCTTTCTTT
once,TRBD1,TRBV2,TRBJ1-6,CASDRDRGTNSPLHF,TGTGCCAGCGACCGGGACAGGGGGACTAATTCACCCCTCCACTTT
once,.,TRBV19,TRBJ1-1,CASSNLHRDVNTEAFF,TGTGCCAGTAGTAACTTACACAGGGACGTGAACACTGAAGCTTTCTTT
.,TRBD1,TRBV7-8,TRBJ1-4,CASSSDRGGSEKLFF,TGTGCCAGCAGCTCAGACAGGGGGGGAAGTGAAAAACTGTTTTTT
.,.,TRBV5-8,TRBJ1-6,CASTQGGGNSPLHF,TGTGCCAGCACGCAGGGAGGGGGTAATTCACCCCTCCACTTT
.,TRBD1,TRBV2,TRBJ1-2,CASSPYRGPNYGYTF,TGTGCCAGCAGTCCATACAGGGGGCCCAACTATGGCTACACCTTC
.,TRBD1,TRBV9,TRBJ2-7,CASSPRQGAGEQYF,TGTGCCAGCAGCCCCCGACAGGGGGCCGGCGAGCAGTACTTC
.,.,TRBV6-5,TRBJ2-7,CASSRTEQQSYEQYF,TGTGCCAGCAGTAGGACAGAGCAACAGTCCTACGAGCAGTACTTC
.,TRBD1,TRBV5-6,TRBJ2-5,CASSRGQVETQYF,TGTGCCAGCAGCAGAGGACAGGTAGAGACCCAGTACTTC
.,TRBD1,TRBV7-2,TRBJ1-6,CASSFPGQYSPLHF,TGTGCCAGCAGCTTCCCGGGACAGTATTCACCCCTCCACTTT
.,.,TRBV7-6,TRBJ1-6,CASSLAGRGNSPLHF,TGTGCCAGCAGCTTAGCGGGCAGGGGCAATTCACCCCTCCACTTT
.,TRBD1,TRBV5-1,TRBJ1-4,CASSTNRGANEKLFF,TGCGCCAGCAGCACCAACAGGGGAGCTAATGAAAAACTGTTTTTT
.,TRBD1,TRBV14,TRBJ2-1,CASSPQDRGNEQFF,TGTGCCAGCAGCCCGCAGGACAGGGGCAATGAGCAGTTCTTC
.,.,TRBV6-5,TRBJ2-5,CASSPRPGLQETQYF,TGTGCCAGCAGTCCTCGGCCGGGACTTCAAGAGACCCAGTACTTC
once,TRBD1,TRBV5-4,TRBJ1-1,CASSTGDRGRSRAFF,TGTGCCAGCAGCACCGGAGACAGGGGGCGGTCCCGGGCGTTCTTT
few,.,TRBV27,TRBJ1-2,CASSPGEGTGYTF,TGTGCCAGCAGTCCCGGGGAGGGGACTGGCTACACCTTC
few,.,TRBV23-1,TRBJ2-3,CASGGASTDTQYF,TGCGCCAGCGGGGGGGCTAGCACAGATACGCAGTATTTT
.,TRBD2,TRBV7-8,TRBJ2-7,CASSQPPGLASHEQYF,TGTGCCAGCAGCCAACCCCCGGGACTAGCGTCTCACGAGCAGTACTTC